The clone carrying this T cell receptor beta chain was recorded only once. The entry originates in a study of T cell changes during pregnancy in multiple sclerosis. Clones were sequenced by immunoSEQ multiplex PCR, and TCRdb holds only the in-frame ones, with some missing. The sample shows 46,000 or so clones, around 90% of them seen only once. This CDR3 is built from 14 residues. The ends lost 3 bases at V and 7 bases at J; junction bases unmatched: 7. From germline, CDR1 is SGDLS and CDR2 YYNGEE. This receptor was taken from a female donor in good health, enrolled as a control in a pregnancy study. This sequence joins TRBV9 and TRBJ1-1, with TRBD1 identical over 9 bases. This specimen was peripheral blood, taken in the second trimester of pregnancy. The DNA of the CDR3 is TGTGCCAGCAGCGGCGGGACAGGGTTGAGTGAAGCTTTCTTT. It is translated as CASSGGTGLSEAFF.